The 18 T cell receptor beta chains below come from one sample, sequenced in a study of blood T cell repertoires in COVID-19. Assay: immunoSEQ multiplex PCR; the TCRdb copy retains only in-frame clones and omits some. The table lists about 170,000 clones, about four fifths of them singletons, with roughly 2.7% in the top ten. Sequencing input: peripheral blood. Receptors originate from an elderly woman with COVID-19, enrolled during active disease.

The table lists this clone with many counts. The sample holds other DNA sequences that translate to the same CDR3. The chain employs TRBV7-2 and TRBJ1-2; possibly TRBD1 for D (6 bases). This CDR3 is 13 amino acids long. The V gene's germline CDR1 is SGHTA and CDR2 FQGNSA. Trimming removed 5 bases at V and 4 bases at J, with 11 bases between. The CDR3 coding sequence is TGTGCCAGCAGCCCGACAGGCGGCTATGGCTACACCTTC. It specifies CASSPTGGYGYTF.

The chain couples TRBV5-1 to TRBJ2-1; 14 nucleotides agree with TRBD2. This CDR3 comprises 16 residues. Germline CDR1 is SGHRS and CDR2 is YFSETQ. V dropped 4 bases and J dropped 6; count of bases not matched to a gene: 6. The CDR3 DNA reads TGCGCCAGCAGCCGCGACGGGACTAGCGGGAGCAATGAGCAGTTCTTC. It translates to CASSRDGTSGSNEQFF.

The chain employs TRBV4-1 and TRBJ1-5, with 10 bases that match TRBD1. CDR1 is MGHRA and CDR2 is YSYEKL in the germline V gene. The ends lost 3 bases at V and 1 base at J; junction bases unmatched: 0. The CDR3 totals 15 residues. The CDR3 sequence: CASSQTGGSNQPQHF. CDR3 nucleotides: TGCGCCAGCAGCCAGACAGGGGGCAGCAATCAGCCCCAGCATTTT.

The V call is TRBV28, the J call TRBJ2-2, with TRBD2 matching 12 bases. Per germline, CDR1 MDHEN and CDR2 SYDVKM. After removal of 4 bases from V and 8 bases from J, the junction contained 11 bases not matched to a gene. The CDR3 runs 17 residues. The CDR3 sequence: CASSSRGLAGTQGELFF. The CDR3 DNA follows: TGTGCCAGCAGTTCCCGAGGACTAGCGGGAACCCAAGGGGAGCTGTTTTTT.

The genes are TRBV19 and TRBJ2-5, with 9 bases fitting TRBD2. This CDR3 is 17 amino acids long. V lost 3 bases to trimming and J lost 4 bases; unmatched junction nucleotides: 12. Germline V gives CDR1 LNHDA, CDR2 SQIVND (reference sequence). This CDR3 is CASSIGILAGGLETQYF. Here the CDR3 DNA reads TGTGCCAGTAGTATCGGTATACTGGCGGGGGGGTTAGAGACCCAGTACTTC.

V is TRBV28 and J is TRBJ2-7, with 8 bases lining up with TRBD2. The CDR3 runs to 12 residues. Losses at the gene ends were 6 bases for V and 6 bases for J; bases not matched to a gene: 4. Germline V gene lookup returns CDR1 MDHEN and CDR2 SYDVKM. CDR3 nucleotides: TGTGCCAGCAGACGGGAGGGCCTCGAGCAGTACTTC. It is translated as CASRREGLEQYF.

The chain combines TRBV18 with TRBJ1-1; D not certain. This CDR3 region has 13 residues. Trimming removed 2 bases from V and 3 bases from J, with 7 bases in between. Germline V gives CDR1 KGHSH, CDR2 LQKENI. The CDR3 DNA reads TGTGCCAGCTCACCAGGAGGAGACACTGAAGCTTTCTTT. It encodes CASSPGGDTEAFF.

The V and J genes are TRBV7-3 and TRBJ2-1; TRBD2 might be the D (5 bases). The V gene's germline CDR1 is SGHTA and CDR2 FQGTGA. CDR3 size: 14 residues. The V and J ends lost 2 bases and 4 bases respectively, with 9 bases between them. CDR3 amino acids: CASSLRGPYNEQFF. The CDR3 DNA follows: TGTGCCAGCAGCTTACGGGGTCCGTACAATGAGCAGTTCTTC. The whole variable domain, filled in from reference TRBV7-3 and TRBJ2-1, reads GAGVSQTPSNKVTEKGKYVELRCDPISGHTALYWYRQSLGQGPEFLIYFQGTGAADDSGLPNDRFFAVRPEGSVSTLKIQRTERGDSAVYLCASSLRGPYNEQFFGPGTRLTVL.

The chain joins TRBV6-5 to TRBJ1-1; weak D call: TRBD1 (5 bases). Germline lookup yields CDR1 MNHEY and CDR2 SVGAGI. This CDR3 region has 12 residues. The V end lost 9 bases, the J end lost 4 bases, and 12 bases lay between the germline ends. The CDR3 sequence: CASSPGGTEAFF. The CDR3 nucleotides are TGTGCCAGTTCGCCCGGGGGCACTGAAGCTTTCTTT.

The chain employs TRBV7-9 and TRBJ2-7; perhaps TRBD2 as D (6 bases). The CDR3 length is 15 residues. Trimming left V 3 bases short and J 3 bases short, with 15 bases between. CDR1 is SEHNR and CDR2 is FQNEAQ in the germline V gene (reference sequence). The CDR3 DNA follows: TGTGCCAGCAGCTTTCGAGGGACTTCTGACTACGAGCAGTACTTC. It is translated as CASSFRGTSDYEQYF.

This clone has more than one count but fewer than ten. The chain carries TRBV4-2 and TRBJ1-5; D possibly corresponds to TRBD1 (6 bases). The V and J ends lost 1 base and 5 bases respectively, with 12 bases between them. Germline assignment: CDR1 LGHNA and CDR2 YNFKEQ. The CDR3 contains 15 residues. This CDR3 is CASSQVWDMDQPQHF. DNA of the CDR3: TGTGCCAGCAGCCAAGTATGGGACATGGATCAGCCCCAGCATTTT.

This clone came up once. The V and J genes are TRBV24-1 and TRBJ2-3; 7 nucleotides line up with TRBD1. Looked up from germline, CDR1 is KGHDR and CDR2 is SFDVKD. The CDR3 is 13 amino acids. V gave up 3 bases and J gave up 10 bases; unmatched junction bases: 6. In DNA form, the CDR3 reads TGTGCCACCAGTGATACCGACAGGGCGGCGCAGTATTTT. This sequence encodes CATSDTDRAAQYF.

V usage is TRBV27 and J usage is TRBJ2-4; perhaps TRBD1 as D (6 bases). Trimming stripped 7 bases from V and 5 bases from J, with 9 bases between. There are 12 residues in the CDR3. Germline assignment: CDR1 MNHEY and CDR2 SMNVEV (reference sequence). For the CDR3, the DNA is TGTGCCAGCACCTACAGGGAAAACATTCAGTACTTC. This translates into CASTYRENIQYF.

The chain uses TRBV27 and TRBJ1-4; 7 bases are shared with TRBD1. CDR1 is MNHEY, CDR2 SMNVEV, per germline (reference sequence). The CDR3 has 15 amino acids. V gave up 5 bases and J gave up 5 bases; unmatched junction bases: 8. The CDR3 region has the DNA TGTGCCAGCAGTCCCGTAGGGGGCCCCAATGAAAAACTGTTTTTT. Translation gives CASSPVGGPNEKLFF.

This clone was seen only a few times. The chain joins TRBV6-2 or TRBV6-3 to TRBJ2-1, with 10 positions matching TRBD2. The V and J ends lost 6 bases and 7 bases, in that order; junction bases with no gene match: 6. The CDR3 contains 14 residues. Per germline, CDR1 MNHEY and CDR2 SVGEGT. The CDR3 region is CASSQRGGGNEQFF. The CDR3 DNA reads as TGTGCCAGCAGCCAGCGGGGGGGCGGGAATGAGCAGTTCTTC.

This clone was seen more than once but under ten times. The CDR3 DNA sequence: TGCGCCAGCAGCCAAGAGGAGGGTCGGCAGCCCCAGCATTTT. Its protein product is CASSQEEGRQPQHF. This chain uses TRBV4-3 with TRBJ1-5; the D is unclear. Trimming shortened V by 0 bases and J by 7 bases, and 10 bases separated the two germline ends. The CDR3 consists of 14 residues. Germline CDR1 LGHNA, CDR2 YSLEER.

The rearrangement uses TRBV5-1 and TRBJ2-3; TRBD2 agrees at 8 bases. V lost 0 bases, J lost 6 bases, and 6 bases stayed unmatched. This CDR3 comprises 15 residues. The V gene's germline CDR1 is SGHRS and CDR2 YFSETQ. The CDR3 DNA reads as TGCGCCAGCAGCTTGGTAGGACTAGCCGGGGATACGCAGTATTTT. Protein product: CASSLVGLAGDTQYF. Filled out from reference TRBV5-1 and TRBJ2-3, the complete variable domain reads KAGVTQTPRYLIKTRGQQVTLSCSPISGHRSVSWYQQTPGQGLQFLFEYFSETQRNKGNFPGRFSGRQFSNSRSEMNVSTLELGDSALYLCASSLVGLAGDTQYFGPGTRLTVL.

V and J are TRBV6-5 and TRBJ1-1, with D maybe TRBD1 (5 bases). The length of the CDR3 is 15 residues. V lost 6 bases and J 2 bases, leaving 16 bases between the germline ends. Germline CDR1 MNHEY, CDR2 SVGAGI. CDR3: CASSHGTPANTEAFF. DNA for the CDR3: TGTGCCAGCAGCCACGGGACTCCCGCCAACACTGAAGCTTTCTTT.